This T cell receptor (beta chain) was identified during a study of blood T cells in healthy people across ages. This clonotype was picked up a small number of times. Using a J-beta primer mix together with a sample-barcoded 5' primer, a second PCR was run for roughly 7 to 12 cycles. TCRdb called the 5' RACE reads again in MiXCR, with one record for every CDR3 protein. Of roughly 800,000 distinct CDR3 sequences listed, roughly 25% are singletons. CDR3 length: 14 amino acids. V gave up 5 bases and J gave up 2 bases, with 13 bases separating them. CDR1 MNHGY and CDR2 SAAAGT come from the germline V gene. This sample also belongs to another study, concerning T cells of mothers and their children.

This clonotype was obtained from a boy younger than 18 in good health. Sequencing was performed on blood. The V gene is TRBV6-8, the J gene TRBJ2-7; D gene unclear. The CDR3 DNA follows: TGTGCCAGCAGTAAAACGGGTCCGACCTACGAGCAGTACTTC. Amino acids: CASSKTGPTYEQYF.